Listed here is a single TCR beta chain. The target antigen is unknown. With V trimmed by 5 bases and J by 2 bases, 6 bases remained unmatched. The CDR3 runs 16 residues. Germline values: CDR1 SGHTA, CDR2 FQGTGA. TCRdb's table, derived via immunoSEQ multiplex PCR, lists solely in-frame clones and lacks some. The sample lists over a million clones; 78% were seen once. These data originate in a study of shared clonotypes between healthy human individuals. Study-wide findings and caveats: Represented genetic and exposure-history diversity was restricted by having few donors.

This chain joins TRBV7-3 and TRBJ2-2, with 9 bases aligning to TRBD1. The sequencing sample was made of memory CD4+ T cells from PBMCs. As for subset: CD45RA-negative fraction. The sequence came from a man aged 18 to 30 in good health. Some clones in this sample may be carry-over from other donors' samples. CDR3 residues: CASSLRQGVNTGELFF. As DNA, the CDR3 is TGTGCCAGCAGCCTTCGACAGGGGGTTAACACCGGGGAGCTGTTTTTT.